This T cell receptor beta chain emerged from a study of blood T cell repertoires in COVID-19. Study background: The United States, Italy and Spain supplied acute and convalescent COVID-19 samples.

CDR3 length: 15 residues. V shed 4 bases and J 6 bases; nucleotides not matched to a gene: 8. Germline values: CDR1 MNHEY, CDR2 SVGAGI. This clone was seen only once. Original processing methods: Estimation of nucleated cell counts was performed using reference gene primer amplification. The method was immunoSEQ multiplex PCR; TCRdb's version includes in-frame clones alone and lacks a portion of them. V, J and clone size are taken as reported in that table, and D and trimming were inferred from the DNA itself. The profile covers fewer than 120,000 clones, with roughly four fifths appearing a single time and 16% taken by the ten largest.

The source material was peripheral blood. The origin of this receptor is a woman aged 55 to 70 with acute or convalescent COVID-19. This chain links TRBV6-5 with TRBJ1-2; 10 bases map to TRBD1. CDR3 residues: CASSSPGQGIHGYTF. The CDR3, as DNA: TGTGCCAGCAGTTCTCCGGGACAGGGGATTCATGGCTACACCTTC.